These T cell receptor beta chains were read from a single sample in a study of vaccination and CD4 T cells after COVID-19. These receptors have no identified antigens. TCRdb used MiXCR to reprocess the PCR reads, holding one entry per CDR3 protein. In the table there are under 25,000 distinct CDR3 sequences, about two fifths of which are singletons. Sequenced input: cultured CD4+ T cells from blood. The receptor set was obtained from a human donor with COVID-19. CDR3s include the opening cysteine and the closing phenylalanine or tryptophan. A D gene is named only where the DNA matches it firmly. Size is omitted from some rows. Given values are once, few, many or a class for expanded clones.

TGTGCCAGCAGTTACTCCGGGAGGATGAACACTGAAGCTTTCTTT,CASSYSGRMNTEAFF,-,few,TRBJ1-1,TRBV6-2/TRBV6-3
TGTGCCAGTAGTATAGGTGGGGGCCGCATCCGGGAGACCCAGTACTTC,CASSIGGGRIRETQYF,-,-,TRBJ2-5,TRBV19
TGTGCCAGCAGTCGACAGCAAATCACAGATACGCAGTATTTT,CASSRQQITDTQYF,-,-,TRBJ2-3,TRBV6-1
TGTGCCAGTAGTGAGTTGACAGGGAGGACTGAAGCTTTCTTT,CASSELTGRTEAFF,TRBD1,once,TRBJ1-1,TRBV19
TGTGCCAGCAGTTACTCGTCAGCGGGGGGCTACGAGCAGTACTTC,CASSYSSAGGYEQYF,TRBD2,-,TRBJ2-7,TRBV6-2/TRBV6-3
TGTGCCACCAGTAAGGGCGGGACCGGGGAGCTGTTTTTT,CATSKGGTGELFF,-,-,TRBJ2-2,TRBV24-1
TGTGCCAGCAGCAACAGGGCAGGAAGCCAATTTGAAGCTTTCTTT,CASSNRAGSQFEAFF,-,-,TRBJ1-1,TRBV12-3/TRBV12-4
TGTGTCAGCAGCCCCTCCGGTCGGCGGGAAGCTTTCTTT,CVSSPSGRREAFF,-,-,TRBJ1-1,TRBV6-1
TGCAGTGCTAGTCGGACTGCAGCCACTGAAGCTTTCTTT,CSASRTAATEAFF,-,-,TRBJ1-1,TRBV20-1
TGCAGTGCTTTCCCGGGCCTTTCTCGCGAGCAGTACTTC,CSAFPGLSREQYF,-,-,TRBJ2-7,TRBV20-1
TGTGCCAGTAGTAAGAACCATGCGAACACCGGGGAGCTGTTTTTT,CASSKNHANTGELFF,-,few,TRBJ2-2,TRBV19
TGTGCCAGCTCACCAGTAGGGGGCGCCGGAAACACCATATATTTT,CASSPVGGAGNTIYF,TRBD1,once,TRBJ1-3,TRBV18
TGTGCCAGCTCACAAGAGACAGGGCGATTCACGCCCCAGCATTTT,CASSQETGRFTPQHF,TRBD1,-,TRBJ1-5,TRBV18
TGTGCTAGCAGCCCTACTGGAGGATTGAATGTGCAGTTCTTC,CASSPTGGLNVQFF,-,few,TRBJ2-1,TRBV7-7
TGTGCCAGCAGTCAGGAGGGGACAGGCAAGGTCGTGCAGTACTTC,CASSQEGTGKVVQYF,TRBD1,few,TRBJ2-7,TRBV6-1
TGTGCCTGGAGTGTCCGTCGCGAGCAGTACTTC,CAWSVRREQYF,-,-,TRBJ2-7,TRBV30
TGCGCCAGCAGCTTGCGGGACAGGGGACTCCTGAACACTGAAGCTTTCTTT,CASSLRDRGLLNTEAFF,TRBD1,-,TRBJ1-1,TRBV5-1
TGTGCCAGCAGCCAGGCGCGGACTGAATATGGCTACACCTTC,CASSQARTEYGYTF,-,-,TRBJ1-2,TRBV5-5
TGTGCCAGCAGCTTAGATCAGGGGGCTGATACGCAGTATTTT,CASSLDQGADTQYF,TRBD1,few,TRBJ2-3,TRBV11-2
TGCAGTGCTAGAGATTCGAAGCGGGGGTTCACAGATACGCAGTATTTT,CSARDSKRGFTDTQYF,TRBD2,-,TRBJ2-3,TRBV20-1
TGTGCCAGCAGTTACGGCAGTCTGGTCGAAAAACTGTTTTTT,CASSYGSLVEKLFF,-,-,TRBJ1-4,TRBV6-5
TGTGCCAGCAGTCAGAGCTCTGGGGCCAACGTCCTGACTTTC,CASSQSSGANVLTF,-,-,TRBJ2-6,TRBV7-3
TGTGCCTCACGGTACACCGGGGAGCTGTTTTTT,CASRYTGELFF,-,-,TRBJ2-2,TRBV12-3/TRBV12-4
TGCAGTGTTACTCGGGCATCTAGCAATCAGCCCCAGCATTTT,CSVTRASSNQPQHF,-,few,TRBJ1-5,TRBV20-1
TGTGCCAGCAGGGAAAAAGGACTAGTGGGGTCCCGCTACGAGCAGTACTTC,CASREKGLVGSRYEQYF,TRBD2,-,TRBJ2-7,TRBV2
TGTGCCAGCAGTTCCCTCCCACCCCGGTCCGGGCAGTATTTT,CASSSLPPRSGQYF,-,-,TRBJ2-3,TRBV6-2/TRBV6-3
TGTGCCAGCAGCCTAAGACAGGGGACGGGACGGGAGCAGTACTTC,CASSLRQGTGREQYF,TRBD1,-,TRBJ2-7,TRBV5-8
TGCAGTGCTAGAGATCCCGACAGGTCTGAAGCTTTCTTT,CSARDPDRSEAFF,-,-,TRBJ1-1,TRBV20-1
TGTGCCAGCAGTGAACAGGGTCCTGGGGCCAACGTCCTGACTTTC,CASSEQGPGANVLTF,-,-,TRBJ2-6,TRBV6-4
TGTGCCAGCACAGGGGACCTTAATTCACCCCTCCACTTT,CASTGDLNSPLHF,TRBD1,-,TRBJ1-6,TRBV10-3
TGTGCCAGCAGCCTTACCGGGACGGATATTTCACCCCTCCACTTT,CASSLTGTDISPLHF,-,once,TRBJ1-6,TRBV5-4
TGTGCCAGCAGTACAGGGATCAGTTATGGCTACACCTTC,CASSTGISYGYTF,-,-,TRBJ1-2,TRBV6-1
TGTGCCAGCAGTTTACACAGGGAGAACGGTGAAGCTTTCTTT,CASSLHRENGEAFF,-,few,TRBJ1-1,TRBV27
TGTGCCAGCAGTGGGAGAGTGGGGGACACTGAAGCTTTCTTT,CASSGRVGDTEAFF,-,-,TRBJ1-1,TRBV25-1
TGTGCCAGTAGTACGAGGGACAAAGGGGGGAATCAGCCCCAGCATTTT,CASSTRDKGGNQPQHF,-,-,TRBJ1-5,TRBV19
TGTGCCAGCAGCTCCGAGGACAGGGGCAATCAGCCCCAGCATTTT,CASSSEDRGNQPQHF,TRBD1,few,TRBJ1-5,TRBV7-9
TGCAGTGCTATCGGGACTAGCGGATCGCGCTACAATGAGCAGTTCTTC,CSAIGTSGSRYNEQFF,TRBD2,few,TRBJ2-1,TRBV20-1
TGTGCCAGCAGCCAAAGGTATCCTATTCACACAGATACGCAGTATTTT,CASSQRYPIHTDTQYF,-,-,TRBJ2-3,TRBV14
TGTGCCAGCAGCCTTATCGCGCAGACCCAGTACTTC,CASSLIAQTQYF,-,-,TRBJ2-5,TRBV7-9
TGCGCCAGCAGCTCGGGCTCAAATAAGTCACCCCTCCACTTT,CASSSGSNKSPLHF,-,-,TRBJ1-6,TRBV5-1
TGCGCCAGCAGCCCCGACAGGGGAGGCACCGGGGAGCTGTTTTTT,CASSPDRGGTGELFF,TRBD1,-,TRBJ2-2,TRBV5-1
TGTGCCAGCTCACAGAACCAGCGGGGGAGGACCGGGGAGCTGTTTTTT,CASSQNQRGRTGELFF,TRBD2,-,TRBJ2-2,TRBV18
TGTGCCAGCAGTGAGGGCTGGAGTGAGCAGTTCTTC,CASSEGWSEQFF,-,-,TRBJ2-1,TRBV6-1
TGTGCCAGCAGTGAAGCGGGGGCCGGATACTCTGGAAACACCATATATTTT,CASSEAGAGYSGNTIYF,-,few,TRBJ1-3,TRBV6-1
TGTGCCAGCAGCTTATTGCTAGCGGGCTCCTACGAGCAGTACTTC,CASSLLLAGSYEQYF,TRBD2,-,TRBJ2-7,TRBV11-2
TGTGCCAGCAGTACCACAGGGAAGGGGACCCAGTACTTC,CASSTTGKGTQYF,-,-,TRBJ2-5,TRBV6-1